This T cell receptor (beta chain) appears in the sequencing data of a study of beta chain features in type 1 diabetes. Investigators reverse transcribed all isolated RNA, so they sequenced expressed TCRB transcripts. Each sample of naive, central memory or regulatory T cells had, on average, roughly 3.4 million reads. Produced via immunoSEQ multiplex PCR; TCRdb's table is partial and in-frame only. The repertoire holds about half a million clones, with roughly 31% as singletons. CD45RO/CCR7/CD25/CD127/CD95/CD27 staining was used to isolate CD4+ naive, central memory, regulatory and stem cell-like memory cells by sorting. Populations isolated by sorting all had purity greater than 95%. CDR1 and CDR2 (germline): SGHRS, YFSETQ. The CDR3 sequence is 16 residues long. V was pared by 3 bases and J by 0 bases, with 14 bases between.

The V gene is TRBV5-1, the J gene TRBJ2-3; D is possibly TRBD2 (6 bases). The source is a man between 18 and 29 years old in good health. The sample comprised naive CD4+ T cells from blood. The CDR3 coding sequence is TGCGCCAGCAGCTCCGGTAGCGGACCTAGCACAGATACGCAGTATTTT. This gives the protein CASSSGSGPSTDTQYF.